One sample yielded the 31 T cell receptor beta chains listed below, sequenced in a study of cytomegalovirus exposure and HLA in healthy donors. The PCR used 60 Vbeta and 13 Jbeta primers. This table comes from immunoSEQ multiplex PCR, and its TCRdb copy is limited to in-frame clones, with some not included. Of around 50,000 clones listed, about four fifths are singletons. Source material: PBMCs. The receptors shown here come from a man aged 40-50 years in good health and CMV-seronegative.

In this sample, this clone turned up once. This chain uses TRBV7-9 with TRBJ1-1; a possible D gene is TRBD1 (5 bases). CDR1 is SEHNR, CDR2 FQNEAQ, per germline (reference sequence). V lost 3 bases to trimming and J lost 6 bases, with 14 bases between them. The CDR3 sequence is 14 residues long. The CDR3 here is CASSFNSGYAEAFF. The DNA for the CDR3 is TGTGCCAGCAGCTTTAATTCAGGGTACGCTGAAGCTTTCTTT. The full variable domain, completed using reference TRBV7-9 and TRBJ1-1, is DTGVSQNPRHKITKRGQNVTFRCDPISEHNRLYWYRQTLGQGPEFLTYFQNEAQLEKSRLLSDRFSAERPKGSFSTLEIQRTEQGDSAMYLCASSFNSGYAEAFFGQGTRLTVV.

V is TRBV30 and J is TRBJ2-3; maybe TRBD1 (5 bases). Germline lookup yields CDR1 GTSNPN and CDR2 SVGIG (reference sequence). This CDR3 is 15 amino acids long. V lost 0 bases, J lost 3 bases, and 13 bases lay in between. CDR3 region: CAWSVGQGLTDTQYF. DNA of the CDR3: TGTGCCTGGAGTGTTGGGCAGGGCCTAACAGATACGCAGTATTTT.

This clone has only one observation. The rearrangement uses TRBV14 and TRBJ2-2; D remains unclear. The germline V gene has CDR1 SGHDN and CDR2 FVKESK. The germline V and J ends were trimmed by 4 bases and 5 bases, with 8 bases remaining between them. This CDR3 contains 13 residues. The CDR3 nucleotides are TGTGCCAGCAGCCGGCTTGTAACCGGGGAGCTGTTTTTT. Its translation is CASSRLVTGELFF.

This clone was picked up a small number of times. Here the CDR3 DNA reads TGTGCCAGCACCCAAATGGAGTTGAAGTATTCACCCCTCCACTTT. It codes for CASTQMELKYSPLHF. V usage is TRBV6-6 and J usage is TRBJ1-6; D call uncertain. CDR3 length: 15 residues. Trimming pared 7 bases from V and 8 bases from J, leaving 18 bases between. The germline V gene has CDR1 MNHNY and CDR2 SVGAGI (reference sequence).

CDR3: CASIRGGGAGELFF. The CDR3 DNA reads TGTGCCAGCATTAGGGGGGGCGGAGCCGGGGAGCTGTTTTTT. The rearrangement joins TRBV28 to TRBJ2-2; perhaps TRBD2 as D (7 bases). Trimming left V 7 bases short and J 6 bases short, with 15 bases between. The CDR3 runs to 14 residues. Germline V gene lookup returns CDR1 MDHEN and CDR2 SYDVKM.

J is TRBJ2-3 and V is TRBV7-9; D is possibly TRBD2 (5 bases). V shed 4 bases and J shed 3 bases, with 17 bases lying between them. CDR1 and CDR2 from the germline V gene are SEHNR and FQNEAQ (reference sequence). The CDR3 is 16 residues long. Here the CDR3 reads CASSSRAIGVTDTQYF. For the CDR3, the DNA is TGTGCCAGCAGCTCTCGGGCCATCGGGGTGACAGATACGCAGTATTTT.

DNA of the CDR3: TGTGCCAGCAGCCAAGATAGCTGGACTGTCTATGGCTACACCTTC. Translated, it gives CASSQDSWTVYGYTF. This sequence joins TRBV4-2 and TRBJ1-2; D gene uncertain. The CDR3 is made up of 15 amino acids. CDR1 and CDR2 (germline): LGHNA, YNFKEQ. V was pared by 0 bases and J by 4 bases, with 12 bases between.

This sequence joins TRBV19 and TRBJ2-3; 8 positions match TRBD2. J was trimmed by 8 bases and V by 4 bases; bases with no gene match: 20. Germline V CDR1 and CDR2: LNHDA, SQIVND (reference sequence). This CDR3 has 18 residues. This CDR3 is CASSTQNRRGGSSVTQYF. In DNA, the CDR3 is TGTGCCAGTAGTACCCAAAATCGTCGGGGGGGCTCATCTGTTACGCAGTATTTT.

The gene calls are TRBV5-6 and TRBJ2-7, with no clear D. Germline CDR1 SGHDT, CDR2 YYEEEE. CDR3 length: 14 residues. Trimming removed 5 bases from V and 3 bases from J, with 15 bases in between. For the CDR3, the DNA is TGTGCCAGCAGTAAGCCGCCAGCTTACTACGAGCAGTACGTC. Protein: CASSKPPAYYEQYV.

CDR3 DNA: TGTGCCAGCAGTGAGGACAATAATTCACCCCTCCACTTT. This gives the protein CASSEDNNSPLHF. The chain links TRBV6-4 to TRBJ1-6; possible D gene TRBD1, 5 bases. Trimming pared 3 bases from V and 5 bases from J, leaving 5 bases between. There are 13 residues in the CDR3. In germline, CDR1 is MRHNA, CDR2 SNTAGT.

The V call is TRBV30, the J call TRBJ2-3; 11 positions match TRBD2. The CDR3 extends over 18 amino acids. V lost 3 bases and J lost 4; bases outside the gene matches: 15. Germline CDR1 and CDR2: GTSNPN and SVGIG (reference sequence). The DNA for the CDR3 is TGTGCCTGGAGGAGACTAGCGGGGAGGACTGGGATCCCAGATACGCAGTATTTT. Its translation: CAWRRLAGRTGIPDTQYF.

The genes are TRBV19 and TRBJ2-5; D not resolved. Deletions cut 1 base from V and 1 base from J, with 7 bases between. CDR3 length: 14 amino acids. CDR1 LNHDA and CDR2 SQIVND come from the germline V gene (reference sequence). As DNA, the CDR3 is TGTGCCAGTAGTATAGCAAACAGCCAAGAGACCCAGTACTTC. Protein sequence: CASSIANSQETQYF.

The chain has TRBV5-1 and TRBJ2-7; 11 bases fit TRBD2. With 4 bases clipped from V and 4 bases from J, the junction kept 4 bases outside the gene matches. The CDR3 spans 14 residues. CDR1 and CDR2 from the germline V gene are SGHRS and YFSETQ. The CDR3: CASSPTSGVYEQYF. CDR3 sequence (DNA): TGCGCCAGCAGCCCGACTAGCGGGGTATACGAGCAGTACTTC. Looking up the rest from reference TRBV5-1 and TRBJ2-7 gives the full variable domain: KAGVTQTPRYLIKTRGQQVTLSCSPISGHRSVSWYQQTPGQGLQFLFEYFSETQRNKGNFPGRFSGRQFSNSRSEMNVSTLELGDSALYLCASSPTSGVYEQYFGPGTRLTVT.

As to this clone: The sample has other DNA sequences that encode this CDR3 too. The chain links TRBV29-1 to TRBJ2-1; the D gene is possibly TRBD2 (5 bases). Germline assignment: CDR1 SQVTM and CDR2 ANQGSEA. CDR3 length: 12 amino acids. Trimming took off 1 base at V and 9 bases at J, with 10 bases between the two ends. The CDR3 DNA is TGCAGCGTTGAAGTAACGAGGGCTGAGCAGTTCTTC. Amino acid sequence: CSVEVTRAEQFF.

There are a few counts of this clone. This chain connects TRBV28 to TRBJ2-1; 13 bases agree with TRBD2. Trimming at V came to 5 bases and at J to 7 bases, leaving 5 bases not matched to a gene. Germline CDR1 MDHEN, CDR2 SYDVKM. This CDR3 has 15 amino acids. CDR3 sequence (DNA): TGTGCCAGCAGTCCTTGGACTAGCGGGGGAAATGAGCAGTTCTTC. Its protein is CASSPWTSGGNEQFF.

The chain employs TRBV19 and TRBJ1-2; D not certain. The germline gives CDR1 LNHDA, CDR2 SQIVND (reference sequence). Trimming pared 0 bases from V and 1 base from J, leaving 9 bases between. The CDR3 totals 15 residues. The CDR3: CASSIDLEVNYGYTF. The CDR3 bases are TGTGCCAGTAGTATAGACCTGGAGGTTAACTATGGCTACACCTTC.

Only a few counts were recorded for this clone. The gene calls are TRBV6-6 and TRBJ1-3; possibly TRBD1 for D (5 bases). Germline CDR1 reads MNHNY; CDR2 reads SVGAGI (reference sequence). The V end lost 2 bases, the J end lost 4 bases, and 12 bases lay between the germline ends. The CDR3 runs 15 residues. CDR3: CASSYDLPGGNTIYF. The CDR3 DNA sequence: TGTGCCAGCAGTTACGATCTACCAGGGGGAAACACCATATATTTT.

The chain combines TRBV7-9 with TRBJ1-1; D is unclear. This CDR3 has 13 amino acids. Germline V gives CDR1 SEHNR, CDR2 FQNEAQ (reference sequence). Trimming stripped 6 bases from V and 4 bases from J, with 12 bases between. CDR3 bases: TGTGCCAGCAGATCAATGTCTATCACTGAAGCTTTCTTT. Its protein product is CASRSMSITEAFF.

This chain connects TRBV6-1 to TRBJ1-1, with D maybe TRBD1 (6 bases). V was clipped by 5 bases and J by 4 bases, with 14 bases between them. CDR1 and CDR2 (germline): MNHNS, SASEGT. The CDR3 sequence is 14 residues long. CDR3 amino acids: CASSNHPRGTEAFF. In DNA form, the CDR3 reads TGTGCCAGCAGTAACCACCCCAGGGGCACTGAAGCTTTCTTT.

This clone has a single count. The chain carries TRBV5-4 and TRBJ1-6; D not certain. This CDR3 is 16 amino acids long. Looked up from germline, CDR1 is SGHNT and CDR2 is YYREEE (reference sequence). V shed 0 bases and J shed 6 bases, with 13 bases lying between them. CDR3 coding DNA: TGTGCCAGCAGCTTGGATTTGGGCATCACTAATTCACCCCTCCACTTT. It encodes CASSLDLGITNSPLHF.

V and J are TRBV4-1 and TRBJ1-6; TRBD1 is a possible D gene (5 bases). Per the germline V gene, CDR1 is MGHRA and CDR2 is YSYEKL. This CDR3 contains 17 residues. V lost 1 base to trimming and J lost 7 bases, with 17 bases between them. CDR3 coding DNA: TGCGCCAGCAGCCAAGTGGGGTTGAAAGGGGCGAATTCACCCCTCCACTTT. This translates into CASSQVGLKGANSPLHF.

The rearrangement links TRBV27 to TRBJ2-7, with TRBD1 matching 8 bases. The CDR3 has 14 residues. Germline loops: CDR1 MNHEY, CDR2 SMNVEV (reference sequence). J lost 5 bases, V lost 6 bases, and 9 bases had no gene match. The CDR3: CASRKDRVQDEQYF. The CDR3 DNA follows: TGTGCCAGCAGGAAGGACAGGGTCCAGGACGAGCAGTACTTC.

The gene calls are TRBV4-3 and TRBJ1-6; TRBD1 is a possible D gene (5 bases). CDR3 length: 16 amino acids. Trimming pared 2 bases from V and 7 bases from J, leaving 15 bases between. Germline CDR1 and CDR2: LGHNA and YSLEER. The DNA of the CDR3 is TGCGCCAGCAGCCAAAGGCAGGGTGGGTGGAATTCACCCCTCCACTTT. Protein: CASSQRQGGWNSPLHF.

This chain uses TRBV5-1 with TRBJ2-1, with a tentative D call TRBD2 (5 bases). Trimming cost V 0 bases and J 2 bases, with 9 bases left between them. Germline assignment: CDR1 SGHRS and CDR2 YFSETQ. This CDR3 is 15 amino acids long. The CDR3 bases are TGCGCCAGCAGCTTGGGATCCGGGGCCTACAATGAGCAGTTCTTC. It codes for CASSLGSGAYNEQFF.

This chain joins TRBV5-1 and TRBJ1-1, with 9 bases matching TRBD1. CDR1 SGHRS and CDR2 YFSETQ come from the germline V gene. The V and J ends lost 7 bases and 1 base, in that order; junction bases with no gene match: 11. This CDR3 has 16 amino acids. The CDR3 loop reads CASSRGDRDKNTEAFF. In DNA form, the CDR3 reads TGCGCCAGCTCCAGGGGGGACAGGGATAAGAACACTGAAGCTTTCTTT.

CDR3 sequence: CASSFAPGTSGTAEQFF. CDR3 nucleotide sequence: TGTGCCAGCAGCTTTGCCCCCGGGACTAGCGGGACCGCCGAGCAGTTCTTC. J is TRBJ2-1 and V is TRBV7-8, with 13 bases lining up with TRBD2. The V segment lost 3 bases and the J segment 10 bases; nucleotides outside the gene matches: 12. The germline gives CDR1 SGHVS, CDR2 FQNEAQ. CDR3 length: 17 amino acids.

This rearrangement joins TRBV19 to TRBJ1-5, with D perhaps matching TRBD1 (6 bases). The germline CDR1 and CDR2 sequences are LNHDA and SQIVND (reference sequence). This CDR3 has 16 amino acids. V lost 3 bases, J lost 3 bases, and 15 bases lay in between. DNA for the CDR3: TGTGCCAGTAGTATCCGACAGGCCTTAATCAATCAGCCCCAGCATTTT. Protein: CASSIRQALINQPQHF.

J is TRBJ1-5 and V is TRBV11-3; no clear D. Germline V CDR1 and CDR2: SGHNT, YENEEA. This CDR3 is built from 17 residues. Trimming shortened V by 4 bases and J by 0 bases, and 16 bases separated the two germline ends. The CDR3 sequence is CASSSPQWLDSNQPQHF. The CDR3 DNA is TGTGCCAGCAGCTCACCCCAATGGCTCGATAGCAATCAGCCCCAGCATTTT.

V is TRBV7-2 and J is TRBJ1-1, with 12 bases that match TRBD1. The CDR3 has 17 amino acids. V was pared by 1 base and J by 4 bases, with 7 bases of the junction left unmatched. Germline values: CDR1 SGHTA, CDR2 FQGNSA. CDR3 sequence reads: CASSLVGTGGLGTEAFF. In DNA, the CDR3 is TGTGCCAGCAGCTTAGTCGGGACAGGGGGCCTAGGCACTGAAGCTTTCTTT.

CDR3 sequence reads: CASSVGGNNSPLHF. As DNA, the CDR3 is TGTGCCAGCAGCGTGGGAGGGAATAATTCACCCCTCCACTTT. This chain links TRBV9 with TRBJ1-6; D not resolved. V lost 2 bases to trimming and J lost 5 bases, with 8 bases between them. The CDR3 is 14 residues long. The germline V gene encodes CDR1 SGDLS and CDR2 YYNGEE.

As regards this clone: This CDR3 is also generated by other DNA sequences in the sample. V gene TRBV7-8 combines with J gene TRBJ1-2; 8 nucleotides match TRBD1. Germline V CDR1 and CDR2: SGHVS, FQNEAQ. V shed 5 bases, J shed 4 bases, and the junction held 12 bases outside the gene matches. The CDR3 sequence is 16 residues long. The DNA for the CDR3 is TGTGCCAGCAGCCGTGCAAGGTTAGGGACAGGCTATGGCTACACCTTC. Residues: CASSRARLGTGYGYTF.